Listed below are T cell receptor beta chains from one sample, sequenced in a study of T cell responses to AZD1222 COVID-19 vaccine. Using immunoSEQ multiplex PCR, the repertoire was profiled, and TCRdb retains in-frame clones only, with some absent. The data show approximately 110,000 clones, roughly 84% seen once. Specimen: peripheral blood, collected on day 0 of AZD1222 vaccination. The receptor source for this set is an adult in good health. The CDR3 runs from the conserved cysteine through the conserved F or W. The order of the fields is clone size, J gene, V gene, D gene, CDR3 protein, CDR3 DNA. The D gene is left open where the match is weak. Size tells how often a clone was seen (once, few, many) or the class of an expanded clone, and some rows leave it out.

.	TRBJ1-1	TRBV18	.	CASSPVVSAGARNTEAFF	TGTGCCAGCTCACCGGTGGTCTCGGCAGGGGCTCGGAACACTGAAGCTTTCTTT
.	TRBJ1-6	TRBV18	TRBD1	CASSPEQGANSPLHF	TGTGCCAGCTCGCCAGAACAGGGGGCTAATTCACCCCTCCACTTT
.	TRBJ2-1	TRBV4-1	TRBD2	CASSLRTSGYNEQFF	TGCGCCAGCAGCCTTCGGACTAGCGGATACAATGAGCAGTTCTTC
once	TRBJ2-7	TRBV28	.	CASSSTGYRDEQYF	TGTGCCAGCAGTTCTACTGGGTACAGGGACGAGCAGTACTTC
.	TRBJ1-2	TRBV11-2	.	CASSLGVGLAF	TGTGCCAGCAGCTTAGGGGTCGGACTGGCCTTC
.	TRBJ2-7	TRBV10-3	TRBD1	CAISEGALYEQYF	TGTGCCATCAGCGAGGGGGCGCTTTACGAGCAGTACTTC
.	TRBJ2-7	TRBV5-3	.	CARSFFKVPTPYEQYF	TGTGCCAGAAGCTTTTTTAAGGTCCCCACGCCCTACGAGCAGTACTTC
once	TRBJ2-7	TRBV5-1	.	CASSGVGSSYEQYF	TGCGCCAGCAGTGGGGTGGGGAGCTCCTACGAGCAGTACTTC
.	TRBJ2-3	TRBV3-1/TRBV3-2	.	CASSGTSSLSTDTQYF	TGTGCCAGCAGCGGAACTAGCTCCCTGAGCACAGATACGCAGTATTTT
.	TRBJ1-2	TRBV5-1	TRBD1	CASSFEGQGRGYTF	TGCGCCAGCAGCTTTGAAGGACAGGGCAGAGGCTACACCTTC
.	TRBJ1-5	TRBV20-1	.	CSAIEGVSNQPQHF	TGCAGTGCTATTGAAGGGGTGAGCAATCAGCCCCAGCATTTT
.	TRBJ1-5	TRBV28	.	CASSLRVGGGNQPQHF	TGTGCCAGCAGTTTAAGGGTCGGGGGGGGCAATCAGCCCCAGCATTTT
.	TRBJ2-5	TRBV5-1	.	CASSQYPGQQETQYF	TGCGCCAGCAGCCAATACCCGGGACAACAAGAGACCCAGTACTTC
.	TRBJ1-6	TRBV30	.	CAWSVPTGLTNSPLHF	TGTGCCTGGAGTGTACCCACGGGGCTAACTAATTCACCCCTCCACTTT
.	TRBJ2-5	TRBV6-4	.	CASSDSFGETQYF	TGTGCCAGCAGTGACTCTTTTGGAGAGACCCAGTACTTC
.	TRBJ1-2	TRBV28	.	CASSLGGYGYTF	TGTGCCAGCAGTTTAGGGGGGTATGGCTACACCTTC
.	TRBJ1-1	TRBV27	TRBD1	CASIPRDRGDEAFF	TGTGCCAGCATTCCCCGGGACAGGGGGGATGAAGCTTTCTTT
.	TRBJ1-5	TRBV21-1	.	CASSKARANQNNQPQHF	TGTGCCAGCAGCAAAGCAAGAGCCAACCAAAACAATCAGCCCCAGCATTTT
.	TRBJ2-7	TRBV18	TRBD1	CASSPRQGYYEQYF	TGTGCCAGCTCACCCCGACAGGGTTACTACGAGCAGTACTTC
.	TRBJ2-7	TRBV19	.	CASSIRFTTYEQYF	TGTGCCAGTAGTATCCGTTTTACCACCTACGAGCAGTACTTC
.	TRBJ1-1	TRBV9	TRBD1	CASGWGQPAEAFF	TGTGCCAGCGGGTGGGGACAGCCCGCCGAAGCTTTCTTT
few	TRBJ1-5	TRBV10-2	.	CASSSTDSNQPQHF	TGCGCCAGCTCCTCGACCGATAGCAATCAGCCCCAGCATTTT
.	TRBJ1-3	TRBV5-1	.	CASSLSGSGSSGNTIYF	TGCGCCAGCAGCTTGTCCGGCTCAGGGAGCTCTGGAAACACCATATATTTT
.	TRBJ2-7	TRBV11-2	TRBD2	CASRVVGSGPSSYEQYF	TGTGCCAGCAGGGTGGTAGGTAGCGGGCCTAGCTCCTACGAGCAGTACTTC
.	TRBJ2-7	TRBV28	.	CASSPHPTWDGTYEQYF	TGTGCCAGCAGTCCCCACCCCACCTGGGACGGAACCTACGAGCAGTACTTC
once	TRBJ2-1	TRBV5-4	TRBD1	CASSLGDRGIYSEQFF	TGTGCCAGCAGCTTGGGGGACAGGGGGATCTACAGTGAGCAGTTCTTC
.	TRBJ2-7	TRBV2	.	CASRGGTDSYEQYF	TGTGCCAGCAGGGGTGGAACAGACTCCTACGAGCAGTACTTC
.	TRBJ1-3	TRBV29-1	TRBD1	CSVGSGGSVGNTIYF	TGCAGCGTTGGGTCAGGGGGTTCAGTTGGAAACACCATATATTTT
.	TRBJ1-2	TRBV19	.	CASSPRRYGYTF	TGTGCCAGTAGCCCCCGACGGTATGGCTACACCTTC
.	TRBJ2-3	TRBV27	TRBD2	CASSFTSGRGSDTQYF	TGTGCCAGCAGTTTCACTAGCGGGAGAGGGTCAGATACGCAGTATTTT
.	TRBJ2-1	TRBV3-1/TRBV3-2	TRBD2	CASSRVGGATHEQFF	TGTGCCAGCAGCAGAGTCGGGGGGGCCACGCATGAGCAGTTCTTC
.	TRBJ1-6	TRBV10-3	TRBD1	CAISDTGTGGKQLHF	TGTGCCATCAGCGACACCGGGACAGGGGGTAAACAACTCCACTTT
.	TRBJ1-1	TRBV19	.	CASRGLGTEAFF	TGTGCCAGTCGGGGGCTCGGTACTGAAGCTTTCTTT
.	TRBJ1-5	TRBV12-5	.	CASGLRLPMSNQPQHF	TGTGCTAGTGGTTTGCGTCTCCCGATGAGCAATCAGCCCCAGCATTTT
.	TRBJ1-4	TRBV27	TRBD1	CASRGQGAATNEKLFF	TGTGCCAGCAGAGGGCAGGGGGCGGCAACTAATGAAAAACTGTTTTTT
.	TRBJ1-6	TRBV18	TRBD1	CASSPDRGYSPLHF	TGTGCCAGCTCCCCGGACAGGGGGTATTCACCCCTCCACTTT
.	TRBJ2-7	TRBV9	.	CASSDGPLYEQYF	TGTGCCAGCAGCGATGGACCCCTCTACGAGCAGTACTTC